This T cell receptor beta chain was captured in a study of blood T cell repertoires in COVID-19. Study background: In each case, the material was cDNA or gDNA derived from T cells, B-cell-depleted T cells, or PBMCs.

TCRdb keeps only in-frame clones here, not all; method: immunoSEQ multiplex PCR. This repertoire shows 180,000 or so clones, roughly 90% found once; its top ten account for approximately 6.7%. Germline V gene sequence: CDR1 SGHNT, CDR2 YYREEE (reference sequence). The V gene end was trimmed by 0 bases and the J gene end by 2 bases; junction bases not matched to a gene: 9. This CDR3 spans 17 amino acids. This TCR came from a man aged 35-49 years with acute or convalescent COVID-19. The rearrangement uses TRBV5-4 and TRBJ2-5, with 8 bases that match TRBD1. Sequenced material: peripheral blood. The DNA for the CDR3 is TGTGCCAGCAGCTTGGCCAGCGGCAGGGGGCGGCAAGAGACCCAGTACTTC. It is translated as CASSLASGRGRQETQYF.